Listed here is a single T cell receptor beta chain. What it binds is unknown. V shed 4 bases and J 4 bases; nucleotides not matched to a gene: 4. There are 15 residues in the CDR3. Germline CDR1 SGDLS, CDR2 YYNGEE. TCRdb's table, derived via immunoSEQ multiplex PCR, lists solely in-frame clones and lacks some. The data hold 150,000 or so clones, with 89% observed a single time. This specimen belongs to a study of cytomegalovirus exposure and HLA in healthy donors. Findings and limits, study-wide: The authors listed some 150 TCR beta chains as cytomegalovirus-associated. With high specificity and sensitivity, the classifier reportedly diagnosed cytomegalovirus status. The TCR clusters that emerged in the first cohort tended, a later analysis found, to co-occur in the approximately 110 validation repertoires.

Source material: PBMCs. The clonotype originates from a woman between 18 and 29 years old in good health and CMV-seropositive. The chain uses TRBV9 and TRBJ2-1, with 11 bases that match TRBD2. CDR3 in amino acids: CASSLRLAGYNEQFF. CDR3 nucleotides: TGTGCCAGCAGCTTGAGACTAGCGGGGTACAATGAGCAGTTCTTC.